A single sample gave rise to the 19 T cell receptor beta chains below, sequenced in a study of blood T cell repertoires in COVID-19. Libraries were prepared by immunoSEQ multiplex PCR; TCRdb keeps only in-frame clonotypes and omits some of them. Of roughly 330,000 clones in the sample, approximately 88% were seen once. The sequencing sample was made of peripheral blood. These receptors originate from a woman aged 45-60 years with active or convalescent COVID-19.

The CDR3 reads CASSHSLGVRKDVAGYTF. The CDR3 nucleotides are TGTGCCAGCAGCCACTCTCTCGGGGTCAGGAAAGATGTAGCTGGCTACACCTTC. V and J are TRBV14 and TRBJ1-2; D unclear. CDR3 length equals 18 residues. CDR1 and CDR2 (germline): SGHDN, FVKESK. Trimming removed 3 bases at V and 7 bases at J, with 27 bases between.

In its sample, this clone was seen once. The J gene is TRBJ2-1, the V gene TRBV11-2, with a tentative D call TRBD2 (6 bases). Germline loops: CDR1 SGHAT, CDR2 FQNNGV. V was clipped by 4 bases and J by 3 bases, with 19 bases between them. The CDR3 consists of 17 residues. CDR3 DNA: TGTGCCAGCAGCTCGGCGAACGCGGGGTTTCTCTACAATGAGCAGTTCTTC. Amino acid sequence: CASSSANAGFLYNEQFF.

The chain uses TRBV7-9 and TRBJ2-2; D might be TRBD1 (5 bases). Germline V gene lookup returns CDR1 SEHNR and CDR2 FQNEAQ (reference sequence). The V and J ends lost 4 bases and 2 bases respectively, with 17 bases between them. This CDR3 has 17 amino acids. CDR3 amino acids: CASSSRGQGFNTGELFF. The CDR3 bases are TGTGCCAGCAGCTCCCGCGGCCAGGGATTCAACACCGGGGAGCTGTTTTTT.

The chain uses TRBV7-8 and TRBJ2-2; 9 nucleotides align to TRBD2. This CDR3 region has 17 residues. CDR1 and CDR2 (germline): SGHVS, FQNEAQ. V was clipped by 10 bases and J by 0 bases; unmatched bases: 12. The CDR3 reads CATNGAGGHPNTGELFF. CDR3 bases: TGTGCCACCAACGGGGCGGGAGGGCACCCGAACACCGGGGAGCTGTTTTTT.

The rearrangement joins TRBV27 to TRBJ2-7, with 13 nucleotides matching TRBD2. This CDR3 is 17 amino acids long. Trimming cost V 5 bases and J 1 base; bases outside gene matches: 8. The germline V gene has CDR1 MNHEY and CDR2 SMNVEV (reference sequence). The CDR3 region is CASSLLRTSGSSYEQYF. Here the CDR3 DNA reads TGTGCCAGCAGTCTCTTACGGACTAGCGGGAGTTCCTACGAGCAGTACTTC.

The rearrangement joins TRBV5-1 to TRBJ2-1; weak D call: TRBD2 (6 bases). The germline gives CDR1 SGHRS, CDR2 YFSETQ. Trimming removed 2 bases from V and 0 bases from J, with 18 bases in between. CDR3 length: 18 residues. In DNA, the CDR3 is TGCGCCAGCAGCTTCGGCGGGGCCCGTTTATCCTCCTACAATGAGCAGTTCTTC. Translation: CASSFGGARLSSYNEQFF.

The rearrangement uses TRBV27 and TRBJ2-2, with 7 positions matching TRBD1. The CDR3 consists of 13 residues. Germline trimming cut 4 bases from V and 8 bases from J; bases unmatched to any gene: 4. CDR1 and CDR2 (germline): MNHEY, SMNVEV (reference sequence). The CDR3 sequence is CASSSPTGGELFF. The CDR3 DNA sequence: TGTGCCAGCAGTTCCCCGACAGGGGGGGAGCTGTTTTTT.

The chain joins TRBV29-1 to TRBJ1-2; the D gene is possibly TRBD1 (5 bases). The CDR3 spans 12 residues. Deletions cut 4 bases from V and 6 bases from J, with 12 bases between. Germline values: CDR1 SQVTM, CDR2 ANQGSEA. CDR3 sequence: CSVVDSRDGYTF. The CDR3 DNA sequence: TGCAGCGTTGTCGACAGCCGAGATGGCTACACCTTC.

In nucleotides, the CDR3 is TGTGCCAGCAGTTTCCCAGGGGACATGAACACTGAAGCTTTCTTT. As protein: CASSFPGDMNTEAFF. V is TRBV28 and J is TRBJ1-1, with D possibly matching TRBD1 (6 bases). Per germline, CDR1 MDHEN and CDR2 SYDVKM. Trimming shortened V by 3 bases and J by 0 bases, and 11 bases separated the two germline ends. The CDR3 length is 15 residues. Complete variable domain (other parts from reference TRBV28 and TRBJ1-1): DVKVTQSSRYLVKRTGEKVFLECVQDMDHENMFWYRQDPGLGLRLIYFSYDVKMKEKGDIPEGYSVSREKKERFSLILESASTNQTSMYLCASSFPGDMNTEAFFGQGTRLTVV.

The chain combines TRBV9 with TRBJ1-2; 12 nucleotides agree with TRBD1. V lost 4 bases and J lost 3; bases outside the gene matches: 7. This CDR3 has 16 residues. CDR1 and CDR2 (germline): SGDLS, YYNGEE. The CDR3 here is CASSLTGTGGDYGYTF. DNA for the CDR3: TGTGCCAGCAGCCTCACCGGGACAGGGGGCGACTATGGCTACACCTTC.

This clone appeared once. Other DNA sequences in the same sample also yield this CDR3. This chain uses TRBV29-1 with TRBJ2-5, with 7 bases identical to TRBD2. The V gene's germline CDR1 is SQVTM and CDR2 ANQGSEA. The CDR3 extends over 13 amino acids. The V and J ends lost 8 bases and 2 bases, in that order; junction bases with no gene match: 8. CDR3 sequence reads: CSSLGGGQETQYF. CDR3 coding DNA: TGCAGCTCCCTGGGGGGAGGGCAAGAGACCCAGTACTTC. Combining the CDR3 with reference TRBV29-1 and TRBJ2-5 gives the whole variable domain SAVISQKPSRDICQRGTSLTIQCQVDSQVTMMFWYRQQPGQSLTLIATANQGSEATYESGFVIDKFPISRPNLTFSTLTVSNMSPEDSSIYLCSSLGGGQETQYFGPGTRLLVL.

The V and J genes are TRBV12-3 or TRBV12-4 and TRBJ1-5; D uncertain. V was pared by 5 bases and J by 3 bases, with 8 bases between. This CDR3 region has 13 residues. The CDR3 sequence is CASSDNSNQPQHF. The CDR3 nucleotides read TGTGCCAGCAGTGACAACTCCAATCAGCCCCAGCATTTT.

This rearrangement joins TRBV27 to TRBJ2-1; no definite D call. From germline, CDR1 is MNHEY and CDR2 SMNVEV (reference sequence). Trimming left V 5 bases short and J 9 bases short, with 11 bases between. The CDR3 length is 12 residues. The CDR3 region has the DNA TGTGCCAGCAGTATTGACTCGTTTGAGCAGTTCTTC. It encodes CASSIDSFEQFF.

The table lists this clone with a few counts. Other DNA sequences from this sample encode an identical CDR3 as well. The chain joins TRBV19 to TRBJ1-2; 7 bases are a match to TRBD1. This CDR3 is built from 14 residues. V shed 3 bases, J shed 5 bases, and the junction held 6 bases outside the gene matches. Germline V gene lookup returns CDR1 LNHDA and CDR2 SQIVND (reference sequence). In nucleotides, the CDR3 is TGTGCCAGTAGTATTTTGGCAGGGGGGTATGGCTACACCTTC. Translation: CASSILAGGYGYTF.

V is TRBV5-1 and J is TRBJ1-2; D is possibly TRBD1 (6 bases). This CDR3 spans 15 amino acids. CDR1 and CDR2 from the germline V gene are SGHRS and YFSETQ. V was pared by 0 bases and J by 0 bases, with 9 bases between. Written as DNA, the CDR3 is TGCGCCAGCAGCTTGGGGGGGCCTTCTAACTATGGCTACACCTTC. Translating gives CASSLGGPSNYGYTF. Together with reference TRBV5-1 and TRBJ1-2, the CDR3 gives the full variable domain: KAGVTQTPRYLIKTRGQQVTLSCSPISGHRSVSWYQQTPGQGLQFLFEYFSETQRNKGNFPGRFSGRQFSNSRSEMNVSTLELGDSALYLCASSLGGPSNYGYTFGSGTRLTVV.

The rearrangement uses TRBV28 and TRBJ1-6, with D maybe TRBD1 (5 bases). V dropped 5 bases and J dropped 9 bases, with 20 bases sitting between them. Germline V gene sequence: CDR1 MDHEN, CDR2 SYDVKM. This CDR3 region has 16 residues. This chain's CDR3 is CASSKAGTTRGSPLHF. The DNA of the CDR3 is TGTGCCAGCAGTAAAGCGGGGACCACTCGAGGTTCACCCCTCCACTTT.

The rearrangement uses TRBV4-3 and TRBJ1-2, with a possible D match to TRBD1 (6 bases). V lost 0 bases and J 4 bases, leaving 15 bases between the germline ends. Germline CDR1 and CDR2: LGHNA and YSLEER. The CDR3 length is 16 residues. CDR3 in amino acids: CASSQDGWVGGYGYTF. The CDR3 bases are TGCGCCAGCAGCCAAGATGGGTGGGTAGGGGGCTATGGCTACACCTTC.

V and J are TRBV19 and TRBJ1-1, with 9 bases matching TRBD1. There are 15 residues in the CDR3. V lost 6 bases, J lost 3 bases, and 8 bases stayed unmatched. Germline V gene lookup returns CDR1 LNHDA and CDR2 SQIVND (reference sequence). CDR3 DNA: TGTGCCAGTAGAACCCGGGACAGGGTGGACACTGAAGCTTTCTTT. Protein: CASRTRDRVDTEAFF. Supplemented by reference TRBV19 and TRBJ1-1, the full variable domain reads DGGITQSPKYLFRKEGQNVTLSCEQNLNHDAMYWYRQDPGQGLRLIYYSQIVNDFQKGDIAEGYSVSREKKESFPLTVTSAQKNPTAFYLCASRTRDRVDTEAFFGQGTRLTVV.

CDR3 in DNA: TGTGCCAGCTCTCTCATGGAGTCACCCACAGATACGCAGTATTTT. It codes for CASSLMESPTDTQYF. V is TRBV18 and J is TRBJ2-3; D is ambiguous. Germline V gene lookup returns CDR1 KGHSH and CDR2 LQKENI. The V gene lost 6 bases and the J gene lost 2 bases, with 15 bases spanning the gap. The CDR3 contains 15 residues.